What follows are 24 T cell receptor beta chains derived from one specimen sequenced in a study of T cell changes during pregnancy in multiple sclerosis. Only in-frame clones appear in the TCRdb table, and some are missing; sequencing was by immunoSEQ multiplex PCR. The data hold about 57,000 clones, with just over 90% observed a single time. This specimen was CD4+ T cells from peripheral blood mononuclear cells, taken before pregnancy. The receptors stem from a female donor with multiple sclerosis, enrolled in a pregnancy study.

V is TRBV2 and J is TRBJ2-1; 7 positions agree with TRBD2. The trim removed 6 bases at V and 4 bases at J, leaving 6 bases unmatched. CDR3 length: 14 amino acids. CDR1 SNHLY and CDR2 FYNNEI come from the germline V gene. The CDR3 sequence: CASSPTRGYNEQFF. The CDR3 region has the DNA TGTGCCAGCAGCCCTACGCGGGGGTACAATGAGCAGTTCTTC.

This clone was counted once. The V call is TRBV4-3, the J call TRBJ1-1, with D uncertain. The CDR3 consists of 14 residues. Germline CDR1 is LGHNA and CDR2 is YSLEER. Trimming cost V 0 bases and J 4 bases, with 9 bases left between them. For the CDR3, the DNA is TGCGCCAGCAGCCAAGAAGTCGGTTCCACTGAAGCTTTCTTT. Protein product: CASSQEVGSTEAFF.

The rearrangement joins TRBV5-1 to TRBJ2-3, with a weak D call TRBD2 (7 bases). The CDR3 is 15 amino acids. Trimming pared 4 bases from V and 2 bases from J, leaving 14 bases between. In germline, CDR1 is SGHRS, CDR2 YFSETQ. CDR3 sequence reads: CASSPGGHYTDTQYF. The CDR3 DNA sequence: TGCGCCAGCAGCCCGGGGGGACACTACACAGATACGCAGTATTTT.

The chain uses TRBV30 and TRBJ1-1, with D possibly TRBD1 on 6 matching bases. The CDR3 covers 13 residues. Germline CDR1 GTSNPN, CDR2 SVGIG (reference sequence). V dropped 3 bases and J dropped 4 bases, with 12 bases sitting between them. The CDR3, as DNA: TGTGCCTGGAGCCTAGGGGGTACCACTGAAGCTTTCTTT. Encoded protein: CAWSLGGTTEAFF.

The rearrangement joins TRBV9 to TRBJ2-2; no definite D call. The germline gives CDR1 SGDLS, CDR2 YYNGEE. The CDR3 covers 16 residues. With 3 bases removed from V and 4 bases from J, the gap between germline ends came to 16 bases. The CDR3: CASSARIGVGTGELFF. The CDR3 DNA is TGTGCCAGCAGCGCCCGGATCGGAGTGGGCACCGGGGAGCTGTTTTTT.

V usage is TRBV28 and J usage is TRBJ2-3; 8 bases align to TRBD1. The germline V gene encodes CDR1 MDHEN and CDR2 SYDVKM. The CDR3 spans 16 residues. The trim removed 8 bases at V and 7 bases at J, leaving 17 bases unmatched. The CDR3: CASGLLAGQGANTQYF. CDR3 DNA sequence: TGTGCCAGCGGCCTCCTCGCGGGGCAGGGGGCGAATACGCAGTATTTT.

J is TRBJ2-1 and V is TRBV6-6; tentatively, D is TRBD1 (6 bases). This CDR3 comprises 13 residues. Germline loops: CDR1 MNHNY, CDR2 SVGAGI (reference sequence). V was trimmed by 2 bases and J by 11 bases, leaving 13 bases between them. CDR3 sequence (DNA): TGTGCCAGCAGTTACCTGGACAGTAAAAAGCAGTTCTTC. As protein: CASSYLDSKKQFF.

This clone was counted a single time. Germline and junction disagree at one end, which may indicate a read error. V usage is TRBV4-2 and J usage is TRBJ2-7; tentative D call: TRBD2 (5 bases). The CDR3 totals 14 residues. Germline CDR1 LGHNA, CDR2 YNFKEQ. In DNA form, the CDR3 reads TGTGCCAGCAGCGAAGAGCGGAGCTCCTACGAGCAGTACTTC. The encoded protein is CASSEERSSYEQYF.

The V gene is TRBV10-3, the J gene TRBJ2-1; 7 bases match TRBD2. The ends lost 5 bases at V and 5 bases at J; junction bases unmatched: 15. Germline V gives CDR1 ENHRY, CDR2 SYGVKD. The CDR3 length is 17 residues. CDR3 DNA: TGTGCCATCAGTAACTTCTTAGCGGGTTCTGTCGACAATGAGCAGTTCTTC. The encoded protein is CAISNFLAGSVDNEQFF.

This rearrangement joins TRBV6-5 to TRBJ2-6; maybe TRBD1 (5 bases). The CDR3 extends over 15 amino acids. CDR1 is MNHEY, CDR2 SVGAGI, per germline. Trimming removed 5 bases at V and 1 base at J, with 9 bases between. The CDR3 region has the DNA TGTGCCAGCAGTCCAGACAGATCTGGGGCCAACGTCCTGACTTTC. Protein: CASSPDRSGANVLTF.

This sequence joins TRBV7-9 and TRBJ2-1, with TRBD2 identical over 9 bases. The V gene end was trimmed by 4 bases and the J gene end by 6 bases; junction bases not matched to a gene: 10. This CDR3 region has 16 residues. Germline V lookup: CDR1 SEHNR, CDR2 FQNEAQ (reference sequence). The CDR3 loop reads CASSSLGGRALNEQFF. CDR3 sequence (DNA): TGTGCCAGCAGCTCCCTCGGCGGGAGGGCCCTCAATGAGCAGTTCTTC.

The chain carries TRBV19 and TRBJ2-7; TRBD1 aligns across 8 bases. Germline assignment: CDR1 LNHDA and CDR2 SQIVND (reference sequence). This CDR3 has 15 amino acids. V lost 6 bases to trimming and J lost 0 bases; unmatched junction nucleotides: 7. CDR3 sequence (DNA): TGTGCCAGTAGCCCGAACAGGGGGGCCTCCTACGAGCAGTACTTC. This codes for CASSPNRGASYEQYF.

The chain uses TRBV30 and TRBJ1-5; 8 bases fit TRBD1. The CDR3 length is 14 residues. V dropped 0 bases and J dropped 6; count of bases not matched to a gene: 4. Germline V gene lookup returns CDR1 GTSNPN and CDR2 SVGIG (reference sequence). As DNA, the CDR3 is TGTGCCTGGAGTGTGGCAGGGGGCGGTCAGCCCCAGCATTTT. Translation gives CAWSVAGGGQPQHF.

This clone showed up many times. Written as DNA, the CDR3 is TGTGCCAGCAGCCTAAGACAGGGGGCCCCTGAAGCTTTCTTT. The encoded protein is CASSLRQGAPEAFF. The gene calls are TRBV2 and TRBJ1-1; 10 bases fit TRBD1. With 6 bases clipped from V and 6 bases from J, the junction kept 7 bases outside the gene matches. This CDR3 has 14 amino acids. Germline V lookup: CDR1 SNHLY, CDR2 FYNNEI.

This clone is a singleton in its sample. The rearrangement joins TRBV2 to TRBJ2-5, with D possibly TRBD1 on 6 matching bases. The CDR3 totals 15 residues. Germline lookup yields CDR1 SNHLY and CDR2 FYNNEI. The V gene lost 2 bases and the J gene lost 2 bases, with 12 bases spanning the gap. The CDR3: CASSESRGEQETQYF. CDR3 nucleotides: TGTGCCAGCAGTGAATCCAGGGGAGAACAAGAGACCCAGTACTTC.

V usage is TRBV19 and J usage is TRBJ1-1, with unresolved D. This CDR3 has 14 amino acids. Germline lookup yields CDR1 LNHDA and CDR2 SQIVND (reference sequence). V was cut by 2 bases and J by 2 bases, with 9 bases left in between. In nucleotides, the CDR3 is TGTGCCAGTAGTATAACGAATCTAAACACTGAAGCTTTCTTT. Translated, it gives CASSITNLNTEAFF.

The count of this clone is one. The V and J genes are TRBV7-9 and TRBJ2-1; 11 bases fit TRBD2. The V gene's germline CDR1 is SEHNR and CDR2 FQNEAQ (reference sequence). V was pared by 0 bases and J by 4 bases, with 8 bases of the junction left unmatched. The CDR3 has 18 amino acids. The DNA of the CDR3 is TGTGCCAGCAGCTTAGCGCGTTTCCCTAGCGGGAGGTACAATGAGCAGTTCTTC. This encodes CASSLARFPSGRYNEQFF.

This chain's CDR3 is CAISEYEELNGYTF. The CDR3 DNA is TGTGCCATCAGTGAGTATGAGGAATTGAATGGCTACACCTTC. The V call is TRBV10-3, the J call TRBJ1-2, with D unclear. Germline lookup yields CDR1 ENHRY and CDR2 SYGVKD. There are 14 residues in the CDR3. V dropped 1 base and J dropped 6 bases, with 12 bases sitting between them.

The CDR3 protein is CASSPKTGKNIQYF. DNA of the CDR3: TGTGCCAGCTCACCCAAGACAGGGAAAAACATTCAGTACTTC. This rearrangement joins TRBV18 to TRBJ2-4, with TRBD1 matching over 7 bases. The V segment lost 3 bases and the J segment 4 bases; nucleotides outside the gene matches: 3. The CDR3 totals 14 residues. The germline V gene encodes CDR1 KGHSH and CDR2 LQKENI.

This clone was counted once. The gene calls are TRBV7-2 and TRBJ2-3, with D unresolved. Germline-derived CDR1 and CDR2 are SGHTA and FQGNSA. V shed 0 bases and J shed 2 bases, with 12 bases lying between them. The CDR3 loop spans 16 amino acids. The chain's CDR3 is CASSLARPANTDTQYF. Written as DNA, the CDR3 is TGTGCCAGCAGCTTAGCGCGGCCGGCCAACACAGATACGCAGTATTTT.

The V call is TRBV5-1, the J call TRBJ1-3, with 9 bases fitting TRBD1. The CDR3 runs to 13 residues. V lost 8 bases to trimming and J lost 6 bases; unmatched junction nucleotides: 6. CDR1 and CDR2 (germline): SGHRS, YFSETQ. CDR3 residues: CARGTGFTNTIYF. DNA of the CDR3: TGCGCCAGAGGGACAGGGTTTACAAACACCATATATTTT.

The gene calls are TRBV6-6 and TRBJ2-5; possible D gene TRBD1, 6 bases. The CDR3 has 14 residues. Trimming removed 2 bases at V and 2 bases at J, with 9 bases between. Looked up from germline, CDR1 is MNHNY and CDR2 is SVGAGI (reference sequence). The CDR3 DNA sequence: TGTGCCAGCAGTTACGGGGGCGGACAAGAGACCCAGTACTTC. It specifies CASSYGGGQETQYF.

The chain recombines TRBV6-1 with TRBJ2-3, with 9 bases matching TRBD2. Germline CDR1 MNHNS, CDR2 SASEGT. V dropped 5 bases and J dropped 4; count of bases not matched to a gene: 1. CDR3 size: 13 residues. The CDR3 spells CASSPSGADTQYF. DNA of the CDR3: TGTGCCAGCAGTCCTAGCGGGGCAGATACGCAGTATTTT.

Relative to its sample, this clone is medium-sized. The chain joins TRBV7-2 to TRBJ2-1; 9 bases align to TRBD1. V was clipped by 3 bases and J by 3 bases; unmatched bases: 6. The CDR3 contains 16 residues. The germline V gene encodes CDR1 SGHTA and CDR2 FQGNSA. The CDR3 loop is CASSLQPGQGYNEQFF. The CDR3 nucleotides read TGTGCCAGCAGCTTGCAACCGGGACAGGGCTACAATGAGCAGTTCTTC. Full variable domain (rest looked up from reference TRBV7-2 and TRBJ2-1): GAGVSQSPSNKVTEKGKDVELRCDPISGHTALYWYRQSLGQGLEFLIYFQGNSAPDKSGLPSDRFSAERTGGSVSTLTIQRTQQEDSAVYLCASSLQPGQGYNEQFFGPGTRLTVL.